This T cell receptor (beta chain) came from a study of T cell responses to AZD1222 COVID-19 vaccine. Germline V lookup: CDR1 KGHSH, CDR2 LQKENI. Trimming cost V 3 bases and J 8 bases, with 10 bases left between them. The CDR3 has 12 residues. As to this clone: Antigen: not known.

Findings and limits, study-wide: The number of AZD1222 recipients seropositive at baseline was only five to seven.

Generated by immunoSEQ multiplex PCR, the TCRdb table keeps only in-frame clones and is missing some. Seen here are tens of thousands of clones, approximately 90% observed once, and the top ten hold 2.5% to 4%. The sequencing here drew on peripheral blood, taken 28 days after the second AZD1222 dose. The V call is TRBV18, the J call TRBJ1-2, with unresolved D. The TCR sequence derives from an adult who received the AZD1222 COVID-19 vaccine. DNA of the CDR3: TGTGCCAGCTCACCCGAGATTCGGGGCTACACCTTC. Translated, it gives CASSPEIRGYTF. The variable domain in full, completed from reference TRBV18 and TRBJ1-2, reads NAGVMQNPRHLVRRRGQEARLRCSPMKGHSHVYWYRQLPEEGLKFMVYLQKENIIDESGMPKERFSAEFPKEGPSILRIQQVVRGDSAAYFCASSPEIRGYTFGSGTRLTVV.